This T cell receptor beta chain was profiled in a study of OX40 agonist ivuxolimab in advanced cancers. Study-wide context: Participants could have had prior anti-PD-1, anti-PD-L1 or anti-CTLA-4 therapy, and less than 45% had some. Partial responses were achieved by three patients, one with hepatocellular carcinoma and two with cutaneous melanoma.

Assay: immunoSEQ multiplex PCR; the TCRdb copy retains only in-frame clones and omits some. The sample shows 69,000 or so clones, less than 85% of them seen only once. Study-wide results and caveats: At doses 0.1 to 3.0 mg/kg, CD4+ and CD8+ clones expanded.

Looked up from germline, CDR1 is SGHTS and CDR2 is YDEGEE. V lost 5 bases and J lost 4, with 19 bases in between. The CDR3 contains 16 residues. This clone was seen once. What it binds is not known. The receptor's source is an adult with an advanced solid tumor such as melanoma, head and neck, liver or kidney cancer. V is TRBV5-8 and J is TRBJ1-5, with D unresolved. The starting material was CD4+ or CD8+ T cells sorted from blood, obtained in a trial of the OX40 agonist ivuxolimab. The CDR3 protein is CASRKGGSPFNQPQHF. The CDR3 DNA reads TGTGCCAGCAGGAAAGGAGGCAGTCCCTTTAATCAGCCCCAGCATTTT. Based on the CDR3 plus reference TRBV5-8 and TRBJ1-5, the full variable domain is EAGVTQSPTHLIKTRGQQATLRCSPISGHTSVYWYQQALGLGLQFLLWYDEGEERNRGNFPPRFSGRQFPNYSSELNVNALELEDSALYLCASRKGGSPFNQPQHFGDGTRLSIL.